Detailed here is one T cell receptor (beta chain). What it binds is not known. TCRdb reprocessed the 5' RACE reads and reports one entry per CDR3 protein, with no DNA. This table lists over 200,000 distinct CDR3 sequences. This record belongs to a study of T cells expressing NK-cell markers. Overall study: Seven HCMV-seropositive donors and one seronegative donor made up the eight sequenced donors. The study, taken as a whole, reports: In several donors, these clonotypes also led the CD3+CD56-NKG2C+ fraction. As a fraction of CD8+ T cells, dominant NKG2C+ clonotypes reached roughly 1.0-7.5% in more than five donors. Expanded NKG2C+ T cell clones were not confirmed as HCMV-specific.

Sequencing used blood T cells: a sorted CD56 or NKG2C T cell subset, CD4+ or CD8+ T cells, or bulk PBMC T cells (not recorded which). This receptor was taken from a man aged 18 to 29 in good health.

The CDR3 here is CASSQGVRRRDQPNEQFF. The chain links TRBV4-3 to TRBJ2-1; TCRdb's D gene call, TRBD1, goes unchecked for lack of DNA. The CDR3 spans 18 residues. Germline V gene sequence: CDR1 LGHNA, CDR2 YSLEER.